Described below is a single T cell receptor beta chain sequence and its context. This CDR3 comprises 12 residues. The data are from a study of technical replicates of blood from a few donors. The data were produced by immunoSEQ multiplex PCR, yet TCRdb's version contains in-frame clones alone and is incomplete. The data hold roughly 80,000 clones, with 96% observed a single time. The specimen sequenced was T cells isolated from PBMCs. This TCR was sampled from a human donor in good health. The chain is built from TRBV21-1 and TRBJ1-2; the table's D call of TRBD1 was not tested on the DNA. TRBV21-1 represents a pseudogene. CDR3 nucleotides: TGTGCCAGCAATAAGGCCCGACCAGGGTACACCTTC. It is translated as CASNKARPGYTF.